The 13 T cell receptor beta chains below come from one sample, sequenced in a study of CD8 T cells in ankylosing spondylitis. Findings and caveats of the study: Characteristic, it appeared, of ankylosing spondylitis blood was a TCR beta motif of eight highly homologous variants.

TCRdb redid the calling of the 5' RACE reads with MiXCR, one entry per CDR3 protein. Among around 490,000 distinct CDR3 sequences, approximately 5.3% were seen once, and the ten largest hold roughly 3.5%. These receptors' targets are unknown. The specimen was blood, either unsorted or a sorted T cell fraction (not recorded which). These receptor sequences come from a male donor with ankylosing spondylitis.

This chain links TRBV29-1 with TRBJ2-5; D remains unclear. This CDR3 region has 11 residues. Germline CDR1 SQVTM, CDR2 ANQGSEA. The ends were cut back, 5 bases at V and 3 bases at J, with 7 bases in the middle. The chain's CDR3 is CSVTPEETQYF. CDR3 coding DNA: TGCAGCGTTACCCCCGAAGAGACCCAGTACTTC.

The table lists this clonotype with many counts. The rearrangement links TRBV20-1 to TRBJ2-1; TRBD2 agrees at 14 bases. Trimming at V came to 5 bases and at J to 6 bases, leaving 3 bases not matched to a gene. The CDR3 contains 14 residues. Germline V CDR1 and CDR2: DFQATT, SNEGSKA (reference sequence). The CDR3 DNA follows: TGCAGTGCTGGACTAGCGGGAGGCTTCAATGAGCAGTTCTTC. Its protein is CSAGLAGGFNEQFF.

This clonotype appeared many times. This chain connects TRBV9 to TRBJ1-1; the match to TRBD1 covers 7 bases. The V and J ends lost 4 bases and 3 bases, in that order; junction bases with no gene match: 15. This CDR3 has 17 residues. Germline V gene lookup returns CDR1 SGDLS and CDR2 YYNGEE. The DNA of the CDR3 is TGTGCCAGCAGCCCAGGGACAGAGCCTCGATGGGACACTGAAGCTTTCTTT. It specifies CASSPGTEPRWDTEAFF.

The rearrangement links TRBV7-2 to TRBJ1-2; D is undetermined. Trimming left V 2 bases short and J 4 bases short, with 8 bases between. The CDR3 loop spans 13 amino acids. Germline assignment: CDR1 SGHTA and CDR2 FQGNSA. CDR3 protein: CASSLSAIYGYTF. For the CDR3, the DNA is TGTGCCAGCAGCTTATCGGCAATCTATGGCTACACCTTC.

This clonotype was observed at least ten times. The chain is built from TRBV7-9 and TRBJ2-3, with D maybe TRBD1 (5 bases). The CDR3 runs 15 residues. Germline CDR1 and CDR2: SEHNR and FQNEAQ (reference sequence). With 0 bases removed from V and 1 base from J, the gap between germline ends came to 8 bases. CDR3 in amino acids: CASSLAGRGTDTQYF. The DNA for the CDR3 is TGTGCCAGCAGCTTAGCAGGCAGGGGCACAGATACGCAGTATTTT.

Ten or more counts support this clonotype. The chain carries TRBV27 and TRBJ1-2; D not certain. V was clipped by 5 bases and J by 7 bases, with 8 bases between them. The CDR3 length is 11 residues. CDR1 and CDR2 from the germline V gene are MNHEY and SMNVEV (reference sequence). CDR3 amino acids: CASSDGSGYTF. CDR3 DNA: TGTGCCAGCAGTGATGGAAGTGGCTACACCTTC.

This clonotype was seen ten or more times. DNA of the CDR3: TGTGCCATCACACCCTACATAGCGGGGAAAATCAATGAGCAGTTCTTC. Its protein product is CAITPYIAGKINEQFF. The V and J genes are TRBV10-3 and TRBJ2-1; 8 bases agree with TRBD2. This CDR3 is 16 amino acids long. Trimming cost V 7 bases and J 6 bases; bases outside gene matches: 14. The germline CDR1 and CDR2 sequences are ENHRY and SYGVKD.

This clonotype was detected many times. The CDR3, as DNA: TGCAGTGCTACGGAAAGAGACTACAATGAGCAGTTCTTC. Translated: CSATERDYNEQFF. The J gene is TRBJ2-1, the V gene TRBV20-1; D remains ambiguous. This CDR3 contains 13 residues. The V gene's germline CDR1 is DFQATT and CDR2 SNEGSKA (reference sequence). The germline V and J ends were trimmed by 4 bases and 3 bases, with 10 bases remaining between them.

This clonotype was detected ten times or more. The J gene is TRBJ1-2, the V gene TRBV15; D uncertain. The germline V gene encodes CDR1 LNHNV and CDR2 YYDKDF (reference sequence). V shed 8 bases and J shed 7 bases, with 17 bases lying between them. The CDR3 has 13 residues. CDR3 in DNA: TGTGCCACCCGCCGTTGGCTGGTTGGTGGCTACACCTTC. Protein product: CATRRWLVGGYTF.

This clonotype was seen once. The gene calls are TRBV5-1 and TRBJ2-3, with TRBD2 matching 13 bases. With 0 bases clipped from V and 4 bases from J, the junction kept 5 bases outside the gene matches. The CDR3 runs 17 residues. Germline-derived CDR1 and CDR2 are SGHRS and YFSETQ. This chain's CDR3 is CASSLETSGGASDTQYF. The CDR3 DNA reads as TGCGCCAGCAGCTTGGAAACTAGCGGGGGGGCATCAGATACGCAGTATTTT. Using reference TRBV5-1 and TRBJ2-3 for the parts outside the CDR3, the full variable domain is KAGVTQTPRYLIKTRGQQVTLSCSPISGHRSVSWYQQTPGQGLQFLFEYFSETQRNKGNFPGRFSGRQFSNSRSEMNVSTLELGDSALYLCASSLETSGGASDTQYFGPGTRLTVL.

This clonotype has a count of ten or more. The chain carries TRBV20-1 and TRBJ2-3; 9 bases are shared with TRBD2. Looked up from germline, CDR1 is DFQATT and CDR2 is SNEGSKA (reference sequence). V was clipped by 6 bases and J by 6 bases; unmatched bases: 10. This CDR3 is built from 14 residues. CDR3 DNA: TGCAGTGCGTTCCTAGCGGGGACCGTTGATACGCAGTATTTT. This sequence encodes CSAFLAGTVDTQYF.

This clonotype has ten or more counts. The chain recombines TRBV7-2 with TRBJ2-3, with a possible D match to TRBD2 (6 bases). V lost 4 bases, J lost 5 bases, and 19 bases lay in between. Germline CDR1 and CDR2: SGHTA and FQGNSA. This CDR3 comprises 16 residues. The DNA of the CDR3 is TGTGCCAGCAGCTCTTTCTGGGGGGAGGTGGGAGATACGCAGTATTTT. This gives the protein CASSSFWGEVGDTQYF.

This clonotype showed up many times. This chain links TRBV20-1 with TRBJ2-7; D not certain. Trimming stripped 7 bases from V and 3 bases from J, with 10 bases between. Germline assignment: CDR1 DFQATT and CDR2 SNEGSKA (reference sequence). This CDR3 comprises 11 residues. CDR3 sequence reads: CSGFIGYEQYF. CDR3 nucleotides: TGCAGTGGGTTCATTGGCTACGAGCAGTACTTC.